This is a list of T cell receptor beta chains from one sample in a study of T cell repertoires in cytomegalovirus infection. TCRdb processed the reads anew with MiXCR; each CDR3 protein has one entry. The sample lists hundreds of thousands of distinct CDR3 sequences; roughly 30% were seen once. These receptors have no identified antigens. This specimen was cultured CD8+ T cells from PBMCs, taken from culture after CMV antigen stimulation. The receptors were sampled from a human donor in good health (CMV status not recorded). Some clones in this sample may be carry-over from other donors' samples. Both conserved end residues are part of each CDR3. D genes are given only for firm matches. Expanded clones get a size class; other rows say once, few or many, or leave the size out.

j_call,clone_size,d_call,v_call,cdr3_nt,cdr3_aa
TRBJ2-3,NA,NA,TRBV7-6,TGTGCCAGCAGCTTAGCAGGAGAAACCATTAGCACAGATACGCAGTATTTT,CASSLAGETISTDTQYF
TRBJ2-1,many,NA,TRBV6-5,TGTGCCAGCAGTTACTCGGGAGACAATGAGCAGTTCTTC,CASSYSGDNEQFF
TRBJ2-2,NA,TRBD2,TRBV7-6,TGTGCCAGCAGCCCCAGCCCTAGCGGGAACACCGGGGAGCTGTTTTTT,CASSPSPSGNTGELFF
TRBJ2-4,many,NA,TRBV7-9,TGTGCCAGCAGTTACGGGAGAGGACTAGCCAAAAACATTCAGTACTTC,CASSYGRGLAKNIQYF
TRBJ1-2,NA,NA,TRBV27,TGTGCCAGCAGTTTTGGCAGGGGCAAGGGCTACACCTTC,CASSFGRGKGYTF
TRBJ1-1,NA,NA,TRBV5-1,TGCGCCAGCAGCTTCCGACCGGGGGACACTGAAGCTTTCTTT,CASSFRPGDTEAFF
TRBJ1-1,few,NA,TRBV7-9,TGTGCCAGCAGCCCTAGGGATAAAAGGAACACTGAAGCTTTCTTT,CASSPRDKRNTEAFF
TRBJ1-5,NA,NA,TRBV6-5,TGTGCCAGCAGAAAAACCCTGGCAAGCAATCAGCCCCAGCATTTT,CASRKTLASNQPQHF
TRBJ2-7,NA,TRBD2,TRBV5-4,TGTGCCAGCAGCTTGGCAGCGGGGGGGCTCTACGAGCAGTACTTC,CASSLAAGGLYEQYF
TRBJ2-5,once,TRBD1,TRBV28,TGTGCCAGCAGATCCTTTACCGGGACAGGGGAAGAGACCCAGTACTTC,CASRSFTGTGEETQYF
TRBJ1-1,NA,NA,TRBV29-1,TGCAGCGTCGCCCACGGACACATGAACACTGAAGCTTTCTTT,CSVAHGHMNTEAFF
TRBJ2-1,NA,TRBD2,TRBV6-2/TRBV6-3,TGTGCCAGCAGTAACTGGGACTATATCAATGAGCAGTTCTTC,CASSNWDYINEQFF
TRBJ2-3,NA,NA,TRBV4-1,TGCGCCAGCAGCCTACACCGGGTAGAGGACACAGATACGCAGTATTTT,CASSLHRVEDTDTQYF
TRBJ2-1,NA,TRBD2,TRBV27,TGTGCCAGCAGTGGGGGGGGTGGGCAGTTCTTC,CASSGGGGQFF
TRBJ2-5,few,TRBD1,TRBV12-3/TRBV12-4,TGTGCCAGCAGTTTCAGCCGGGACAGGGAAGAGACCCAGTACTTC,CASSFSRDREETQYF
TRBJ2-3,NA,TRBD1,TRBV6-6,TGTGCCAGCAGTCTAGGACAGGGGGAGTTAGATACGCAGTATTTT,CASSLGQGELDTQYF
TRBJ2-1,many,TRBD2,TRBV7-9,TGTGCCAGCAGCCCTCTAGCGGGGAGCTACAATGAGCAGTTCTTC,CASSPLAGSYNEQFF
TRBJ1-5,NA,TRBD1,TRBV19,TGTGCCAGTAGTACCCCGACAGGGTATCAGCCCCAGCATTTT,CASSTPTGYQPQHF
TRBJ1-3,NA,NA,TRBV20-1,TGCAGTGCTCCGGGGTACCTTGGAAACACCATATATTTT,CSAPGYLGNTIYF
TRBJ2-1,few,NA,TRBV7-8,TGTGCCAGCAGCTTAGACCGTGCGGGGGCTAATAATGAGCAGTTCTTC,CASSLDRAGANNEQFF
TRBJ2-7,NA,TRBD2,TRBV20-1,TGCAGTGCTAGGAACGGCGGGGGGGACTACGAGCAGTACTTC,CSARNGGGDYEQYF
TRBJ2-1,many,NA,TRBV7-9,TGTGCCAGCAGCACCACTAAACGAAGGGGAAAAAATGAGCAGTTCTTC,CASSTTKRRGKNEQFF
TRBJ2-5,NA,TRBD2,TRBV9,TGTGCCAGCAGCGCAGCGGGGGGGCAAGAGACCCAGTACTTC,CASSAAGGQETQYF
TRBJ1-2,NA,TRBD1,TRBV25-1,TGTGCCAGCAGTCAACAACAGGGGTACCATGGCTACACCTTC,CASSQQQGYHGYTF
TRBJ2-1,NA,NA,TRBV6-6,TGTGCCAGCAGCCAAGAACGGGTTGATGAGCAGTTCTTC,CASSQERVDEQFF
TRBJ2-5,few,NA,TRBV6-5,TGTGCCAGCAGTTACGAGGTGGGCCAAGAGACCCAGTACTTC,CASSYEVGQETQYF
TRBJ1-4,many,NA,TRBV4-1,TGCGCCAGCAGCCACCTTGACAGTGGGAATGAAAAACTGTTTTTT,CASSHLDSGNEKLFF